This T cell receptor beta chain appears in the sequencing data of a study of T cell responses to AZD1222 COVID-19 vaccine. Study overall: Pooled in the analysis were second doses at about 4 or about 12 weeks. General observations from the study: Two doses of AZD1222 preceded a rise in Spike-specific TCR breadth and depth. Baseline seropositives among AZD1222 recipients totaled only five to seven. Nearly half of unique spike-specific TCRs reportedly avoided B.1.351 and B.1.1.7 mutated regions.

Data came from immunoSEQ multiplex PCR; TCRdb stores just in-frame clones and leaves some out. The profile shows about 120,000 clones, about nine tenths of them singletons. The CDR3 is 16 amino acids. Trimming took 1 base from V and 2 from J, leaving 14 bases between them. Germline V CDR1 and CDR2: LNHDA, SQIVND (reference sequence). A remark on this clone: Its antigen is unknown.

The receptor was isolated from an adult in good health. The chain recombines TRBV19 with TRBJ1-1; D remains ambiguous. The starting material was peripheral blood, obtained on day 0 of AZD1222 vaccination. CDR3 in amino acids: CASSIGIGRKNTEAFF. In nucleotides, the CDR3 is TGTGCCAGTAGTATAGGTATCGGACGGAAAAACACTGAAGCTTTCTTT.